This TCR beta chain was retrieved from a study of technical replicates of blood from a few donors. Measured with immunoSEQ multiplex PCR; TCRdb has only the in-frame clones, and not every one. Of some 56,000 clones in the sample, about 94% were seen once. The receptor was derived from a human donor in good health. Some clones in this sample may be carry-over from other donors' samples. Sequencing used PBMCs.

In nucleotides, the CDR3 is TGTGCCAGCAGCTTAAACAGCTACAATGAGCAGTTCTTC. Protein sequence: CASSLNSYNEQFF. The rearrangement joins TRBV7-6 to TRBJ2-1, with D unresolved. The germline V gene has CDR1 SGHVS and CDR2 FNYEAQ. V lost 2 bases, J lost 3 bases, and 5 bases lay in between. The CDR3 spans 13 residues.